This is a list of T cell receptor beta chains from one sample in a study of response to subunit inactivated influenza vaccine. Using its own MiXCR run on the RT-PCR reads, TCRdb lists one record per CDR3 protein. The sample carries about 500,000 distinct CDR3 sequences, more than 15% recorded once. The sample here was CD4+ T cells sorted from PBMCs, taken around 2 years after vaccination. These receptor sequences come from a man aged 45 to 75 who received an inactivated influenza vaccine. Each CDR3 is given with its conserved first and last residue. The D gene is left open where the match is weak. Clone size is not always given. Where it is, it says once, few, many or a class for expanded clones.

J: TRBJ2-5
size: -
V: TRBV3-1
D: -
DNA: TGTGCCAGCAGCCAAGGCGCTAGACCGGAGACCCAGTACTTC
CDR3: CASSQGARPETQYF

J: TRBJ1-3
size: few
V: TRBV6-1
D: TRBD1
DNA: TGTGCCAGCAGTGGACAGGGCCGCTCTGGAAACACCATATATTTT
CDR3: CASSGQGRSGNTIYF

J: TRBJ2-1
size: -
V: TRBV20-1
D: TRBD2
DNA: TGCAGTGCTAGAGTTCACAGCGGGAGCTCCTACAATGAGCAGTTCTTC
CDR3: CSARVHSGSSYNEQFF

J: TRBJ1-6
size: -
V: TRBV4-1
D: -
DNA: TGCGCCAGCAGCCAAGATTTCCTCTATAATTCACCCCTCCACTTT
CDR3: CASSQDFLYNSPLHF

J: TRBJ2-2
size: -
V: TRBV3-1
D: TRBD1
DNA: TGTGCCAGCAGCCAAGACACTACCCGGGACAGGGCCGGCACCGGGGAGCTGTTTTTT
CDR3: CASSQDTTRDRAGTGELFF

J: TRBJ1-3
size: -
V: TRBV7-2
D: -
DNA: TGTGCCAGCAGCTTAGCCGTCCAGCGCACCATATATTTT
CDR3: CASSLAVQRTIYF

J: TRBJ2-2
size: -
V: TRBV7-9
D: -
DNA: TGTGCCAGCAGCTTAGCCAGGCGGCGCACCGGGGAGCTGTTTTTT
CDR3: CASSLARRRTGELFF

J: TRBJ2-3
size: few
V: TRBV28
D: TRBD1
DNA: TGTGCCAGCAGTTCCAAGACAGGGGGCACAGATACGCAGTATTTT
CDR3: CASSSKTGGTDTQYF

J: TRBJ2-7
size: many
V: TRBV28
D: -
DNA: TGTGCCAGCAGACACTGGACGGATTCCTACGAGCAGTACTTC
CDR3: CASRHWTDSYEQYF

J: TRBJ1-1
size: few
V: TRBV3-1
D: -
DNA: TGTGCCAGCAGCAGTCAAGTGAGGGGGATGGCTTTCTTT
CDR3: CASSSQVRGMAFF

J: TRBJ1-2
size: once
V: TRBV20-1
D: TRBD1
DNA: TGCAGTGGCGGACAGGGGGCGTTCGGCGGCTACACCTTC
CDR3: CSGGQGAFGGYTF

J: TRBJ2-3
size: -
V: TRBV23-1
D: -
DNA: TGCGCCAGCAGTCATTACCGGGCTTCCACAGATACGCAGTATTTT
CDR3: CASSHYRASTDTQYF

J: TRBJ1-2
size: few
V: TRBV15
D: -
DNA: TGTGCCACCAGCAGAGATTTCGCAGATTCTAACTATGGCTACACCTTC
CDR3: CATSRDFADSNYGYTF

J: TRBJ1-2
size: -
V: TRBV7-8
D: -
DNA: TGTGCCAGCAGCCAGGACGGCAGGACATACTATGGCTACACCTTC
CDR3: CASSQDGRTYYGYTF

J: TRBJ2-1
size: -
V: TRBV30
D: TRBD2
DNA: TGTGCCTGGAGTCGCAGCGGGGGGGCCCTTGAGCAGTTCTTC
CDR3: CAWSRSGGALEQFF

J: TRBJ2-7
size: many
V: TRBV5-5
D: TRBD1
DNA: TGTGCCAGCAGCTTGGTGGCGACAGGGACCCTCTACGAGCAGTACTTC
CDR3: CASSLVATGTLYEQYF

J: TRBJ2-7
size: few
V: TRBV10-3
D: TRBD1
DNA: TGTGCCATCAGTGACCGGGACAGGGTCGACTTC
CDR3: CAISDRDRVDF

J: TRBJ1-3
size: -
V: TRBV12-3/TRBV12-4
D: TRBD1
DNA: TGTGCCAGCAGTCTTAAAACCGGGACAGGTGGAAACACCATATATTTT
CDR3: CASSLKTGTGGNTIYF

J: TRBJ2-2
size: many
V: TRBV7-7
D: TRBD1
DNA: TGTGCTAGCAGAGCGGGACAGGGGAACACCGGGGAGCTGTTTTTT
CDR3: CASRAGQGNTGELFF

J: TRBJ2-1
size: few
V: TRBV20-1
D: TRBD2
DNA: TGCAGTGCTAGAGATAGCGGGGGACTGAATGAGCAGTTCTTC
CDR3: CSARDSGGLNEQFF

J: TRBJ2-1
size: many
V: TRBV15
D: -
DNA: TGTGCCACCAGCAGAGATGGCGGCTTTCGCCGGGCGAATGAGCAGTTCTTC
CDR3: CATSRDGGFRRANEQFF

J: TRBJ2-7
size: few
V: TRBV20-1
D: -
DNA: TGCAGTACGACTCGGCGAATCTACGAGCAGTACTTC
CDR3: CSTTRRIYEQYF

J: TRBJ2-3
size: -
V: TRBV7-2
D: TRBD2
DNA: TGTGCCAGCAGCCCGGCCGGGCTAGCGGGGGGCACAGATACGCAGTATTTT
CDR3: CASSPAGLAGGTDTQYF

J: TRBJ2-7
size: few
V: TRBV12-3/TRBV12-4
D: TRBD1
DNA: TGTGCCAGCAGTTTAGGGATGACAGGGGGCTACGAGCAGTACTTC
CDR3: CASSLGMTGGYEQYF

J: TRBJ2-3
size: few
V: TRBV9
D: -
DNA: TGTGCCAGCAGCGTAGTCCCGAGCACAGATACGCAGTATTTT
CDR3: CASSVVPSTDTQYF

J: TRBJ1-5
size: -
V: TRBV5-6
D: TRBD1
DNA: TGTGCCAGCAGCCAGACAGGGGCTCAGCCCCAGCATTTT
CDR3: CASSQTGAQPQHF

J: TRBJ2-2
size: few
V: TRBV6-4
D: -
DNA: TGTGCCAGCAGCGGGCCAGGACCCGGGGAGCTGTTTTTT
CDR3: CASSGPGPGELFF

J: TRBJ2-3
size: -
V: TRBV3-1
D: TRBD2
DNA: TGTGCCAGCAGCCACGCGGGACTAGCAAGCACAGATACGCAGTATTTT
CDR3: CASSHAGLASTDTQYF

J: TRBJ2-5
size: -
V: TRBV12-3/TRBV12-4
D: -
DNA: TGTGCCAGCAATGGCCGAGGTACGGGGACCCAGTACTTC
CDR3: CASNGRGTGTQYF

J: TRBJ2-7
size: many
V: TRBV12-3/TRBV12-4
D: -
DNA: TGTGCCAGCAGTTTACGCGGCGAGCAGTACTTC
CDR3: CASSLRGEQYF

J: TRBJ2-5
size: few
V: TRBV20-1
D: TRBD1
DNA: TGCAGTGCTTATAAGGGGGCGATCCAAAGAGAGACCCAGTACTTC
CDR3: CSAYKGAIQRETQYF

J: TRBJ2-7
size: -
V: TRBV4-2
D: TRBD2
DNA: TGTGCCAGCAGCCAAGTCTCTAGCGGGGGACACTCCTACGAGCAGTACTTC
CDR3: CASSQVSSGGHSYEQYF

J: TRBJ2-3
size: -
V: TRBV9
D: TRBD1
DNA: TGTGCCAGCAGCGTACGACAGGGGACAGATACGCAGTATTTT
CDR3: CASSVRQGTDTQYF

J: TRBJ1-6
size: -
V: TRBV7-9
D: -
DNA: TGTGCCAGCAGCTTAGACGGGGTCTCACCCCTCCACTTT
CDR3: CASSLDGVSPLHF

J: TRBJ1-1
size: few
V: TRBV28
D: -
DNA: TGTGCCAGCACCGGGGGGGTCTTGAACACTGAAGCTTTCTTT
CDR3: CASTGGVLNTEAFF

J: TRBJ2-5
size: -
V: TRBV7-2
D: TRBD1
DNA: TGTGCCAGCAGAACCAGGACAGGGCAAGAGACCCAGTACTTC
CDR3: CASRTRTGQETQYF

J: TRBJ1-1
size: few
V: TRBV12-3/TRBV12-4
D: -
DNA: TGTGCCAGCAGTTTATTCTCTCGGGACACTGAAGCTTTCTTT
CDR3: CASSLFSRDTEAFF

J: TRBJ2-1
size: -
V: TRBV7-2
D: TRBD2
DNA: TGTGCCAGCAGCTTAGGGGCTAGCGGGAGGGGCAATGAGCAGTTCTTC
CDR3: CASSLGASGRGNEQFF

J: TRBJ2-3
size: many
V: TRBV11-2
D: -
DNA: TGTGCCAGCAGCTTAGAAACAGGGTTAAGGGGGCAGTATTTT
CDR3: CASSLETGLRGQYF

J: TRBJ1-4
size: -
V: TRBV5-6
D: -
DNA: TGTGCCAGCAGCTTGGGGGCAGTATATAATGAAAAACTGTTTTTT
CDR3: CASSLGAVYNEKLFF

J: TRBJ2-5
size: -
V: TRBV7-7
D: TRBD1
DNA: TGTGCTAGCAGCCTATTCCCACAGGGGGCTGGGCTAGAGACCCAGTACTTC
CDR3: CASSLFPQGAGLETQYF

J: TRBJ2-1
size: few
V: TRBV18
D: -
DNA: TGTGCCAGCTCACCAGATCAAATATACAATGAGCAGTTCTTC
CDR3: CASSPDQIYNEQFF

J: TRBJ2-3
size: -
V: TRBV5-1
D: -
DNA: TGCGCCAGCAGCTTGGCACCGTACACAGATACGCAGTATTTT
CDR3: CASSLAPYTDTQYF

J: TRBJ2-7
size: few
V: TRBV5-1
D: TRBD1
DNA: TGCGCCAGCAGCCGATGGAAGACCGGGACAGGGGATTCCTACGAGCAGTACTTC
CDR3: CASSRWKTGTGDSYEQYF

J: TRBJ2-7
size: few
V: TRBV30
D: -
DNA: TGTGCCTGGAGACCCGGGGGGCGATACGAGCAGTACTTC
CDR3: CAWRPGGRYEQYF

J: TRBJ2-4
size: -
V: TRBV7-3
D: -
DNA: TGTGCCAGCAGCTCCATTAACGGGGGCATTCAGTACTTC
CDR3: CASSSINGGIQYF

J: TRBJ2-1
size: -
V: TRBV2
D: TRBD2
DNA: TGTGCCAGCAGAAAGCGGGAGGGTCGTCTTTCTTGGTTCTTC
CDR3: CASRKREGRLSWFF

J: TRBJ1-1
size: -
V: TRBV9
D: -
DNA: TGTGCCAGCAGCGTGGGGGGATTTGGGCACACTGAAGCTTTCTTT
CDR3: CASSVGGFGHTEAFF

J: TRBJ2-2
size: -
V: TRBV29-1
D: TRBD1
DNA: TGCAGCGTCGCCCATGGACAGGGACCCGGGGAGCTGTTTTTT
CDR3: CSVAHGQGPGELFF

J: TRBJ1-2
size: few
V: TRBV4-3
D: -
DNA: TGCGCCAGCAGCCAAGATCTGGGGTACTATGGCTACACCTTC
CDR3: CASSQDLGYYGYTF

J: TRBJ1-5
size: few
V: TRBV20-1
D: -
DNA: TGCAGTGCTAGAGATGGTTCGGGGTTGTGGAATCAGCCCCAGCATTTT
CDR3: CSARDGSGLWNQPQHF

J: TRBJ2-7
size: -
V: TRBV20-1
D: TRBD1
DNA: TGCAGGACCCACAGGGGATTATCCTACGAGCAGTACTTC
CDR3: CRTHRGLSYEQYF

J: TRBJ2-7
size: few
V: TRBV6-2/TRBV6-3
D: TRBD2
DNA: TGTGCCAGCAGTTATGGGGGTGTCGGCCTAGCGGGGACCTACGAGCAGTACTTC
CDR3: CASSYGGVGLAGTYEQYF